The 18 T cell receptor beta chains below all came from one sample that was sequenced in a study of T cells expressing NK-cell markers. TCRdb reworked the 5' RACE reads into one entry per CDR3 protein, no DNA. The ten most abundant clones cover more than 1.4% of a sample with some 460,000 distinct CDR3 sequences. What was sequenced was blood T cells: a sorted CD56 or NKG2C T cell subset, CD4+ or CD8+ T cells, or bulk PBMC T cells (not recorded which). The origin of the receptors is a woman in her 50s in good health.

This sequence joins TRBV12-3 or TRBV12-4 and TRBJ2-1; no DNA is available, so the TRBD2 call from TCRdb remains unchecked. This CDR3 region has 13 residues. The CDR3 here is CASSPGPLWEQFF.

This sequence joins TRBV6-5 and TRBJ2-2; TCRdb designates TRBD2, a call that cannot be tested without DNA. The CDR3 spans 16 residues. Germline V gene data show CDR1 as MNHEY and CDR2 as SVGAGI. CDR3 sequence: CASSYSPSGRRGELFF.

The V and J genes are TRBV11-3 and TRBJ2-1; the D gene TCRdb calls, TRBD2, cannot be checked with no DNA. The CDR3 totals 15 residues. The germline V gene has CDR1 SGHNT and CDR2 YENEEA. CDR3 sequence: CASSNRAGRTNEQFF.

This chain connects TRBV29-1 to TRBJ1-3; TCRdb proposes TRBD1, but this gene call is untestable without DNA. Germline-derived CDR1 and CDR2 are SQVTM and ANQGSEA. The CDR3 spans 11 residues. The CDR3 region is CSSQGGDTIYF.

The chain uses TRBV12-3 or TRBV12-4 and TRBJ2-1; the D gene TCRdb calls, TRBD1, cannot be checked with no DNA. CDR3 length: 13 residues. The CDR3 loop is CASTPRVGLEQFF.

This CDR3 is CASSPLAGRETQYF. The rearrangement joins TRBV27 to TRBJ2-5; TCRdb indicates TRBD2, and absent DNA this call remains unverified. The CDR3 consists of 14 residues. The germline gives CDR1 MNHEY, CDR2 SMNVEV (reference sequence).

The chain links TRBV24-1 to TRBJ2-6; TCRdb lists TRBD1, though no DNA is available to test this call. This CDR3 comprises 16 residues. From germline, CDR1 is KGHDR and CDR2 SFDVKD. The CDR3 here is CATSDPTGSGANVLTF.

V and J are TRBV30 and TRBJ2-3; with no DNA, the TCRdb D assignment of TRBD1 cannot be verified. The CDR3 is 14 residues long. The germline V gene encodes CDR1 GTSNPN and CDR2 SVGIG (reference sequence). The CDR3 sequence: CAWSPGHGTDTQYF.

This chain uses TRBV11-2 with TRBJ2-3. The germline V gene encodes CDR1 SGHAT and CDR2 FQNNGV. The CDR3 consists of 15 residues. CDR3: CASSEGLHSGDTQYF.

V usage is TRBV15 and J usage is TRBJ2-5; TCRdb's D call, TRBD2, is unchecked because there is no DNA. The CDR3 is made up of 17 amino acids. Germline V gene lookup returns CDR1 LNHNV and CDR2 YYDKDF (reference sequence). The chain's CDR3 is CATSRDELAGDKETQYF. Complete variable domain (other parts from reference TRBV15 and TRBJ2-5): DAMVIQNPRYQVTQFGKPVTLSCSQTLNHNVMYWYQQKSSQAPKLLFHYYDKDFNNEADTPDNFQSRRPNTSFCFLDIRSPGLGDTAMYLCATSRDELAGDKETQYFGPGTRLLVL.

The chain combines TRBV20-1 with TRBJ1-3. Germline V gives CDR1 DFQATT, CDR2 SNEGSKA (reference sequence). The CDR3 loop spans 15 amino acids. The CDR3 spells CSARTGTAPGNTIYF.

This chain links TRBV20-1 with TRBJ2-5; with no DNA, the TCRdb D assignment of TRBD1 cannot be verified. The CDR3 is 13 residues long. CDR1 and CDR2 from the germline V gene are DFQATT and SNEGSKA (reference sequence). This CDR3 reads CSAPGDLQETQYF.

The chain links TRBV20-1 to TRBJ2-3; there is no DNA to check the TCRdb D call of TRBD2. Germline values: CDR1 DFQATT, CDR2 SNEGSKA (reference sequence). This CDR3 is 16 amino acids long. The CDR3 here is CSAPRLLSGLTDTQYF.

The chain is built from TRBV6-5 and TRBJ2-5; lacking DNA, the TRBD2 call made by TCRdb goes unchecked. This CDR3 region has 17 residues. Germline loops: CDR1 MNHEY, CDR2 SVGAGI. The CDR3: CASSYSSLAGGTETQYF.

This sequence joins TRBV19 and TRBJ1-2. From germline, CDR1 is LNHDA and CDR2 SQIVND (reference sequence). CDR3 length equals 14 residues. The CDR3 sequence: CASSIETSFAGYTF.

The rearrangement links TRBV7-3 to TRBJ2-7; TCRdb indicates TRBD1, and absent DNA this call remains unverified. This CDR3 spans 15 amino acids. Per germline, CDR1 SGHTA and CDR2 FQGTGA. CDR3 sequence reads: CASSLGAGASYEQYF.

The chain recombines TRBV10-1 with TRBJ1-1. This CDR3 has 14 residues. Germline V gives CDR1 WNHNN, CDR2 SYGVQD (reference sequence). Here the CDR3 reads CASSEARPNTEAFF.

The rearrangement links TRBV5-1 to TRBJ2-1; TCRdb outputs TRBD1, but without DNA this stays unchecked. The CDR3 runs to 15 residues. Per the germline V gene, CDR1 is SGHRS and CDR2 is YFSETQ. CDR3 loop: CASSSEGVAPNEQFF. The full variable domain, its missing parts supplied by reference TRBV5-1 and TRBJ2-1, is KAGVTQTPRYLIKTRGQQVTLSCSPISGHRSVSWYQQTPGQGLQFLFEYFSETQRNKGNFPGRFSGRQFSNSRSEMNVSTLELGDSALYLCASSSEGVAPNEQFFGPGTRLTVL.